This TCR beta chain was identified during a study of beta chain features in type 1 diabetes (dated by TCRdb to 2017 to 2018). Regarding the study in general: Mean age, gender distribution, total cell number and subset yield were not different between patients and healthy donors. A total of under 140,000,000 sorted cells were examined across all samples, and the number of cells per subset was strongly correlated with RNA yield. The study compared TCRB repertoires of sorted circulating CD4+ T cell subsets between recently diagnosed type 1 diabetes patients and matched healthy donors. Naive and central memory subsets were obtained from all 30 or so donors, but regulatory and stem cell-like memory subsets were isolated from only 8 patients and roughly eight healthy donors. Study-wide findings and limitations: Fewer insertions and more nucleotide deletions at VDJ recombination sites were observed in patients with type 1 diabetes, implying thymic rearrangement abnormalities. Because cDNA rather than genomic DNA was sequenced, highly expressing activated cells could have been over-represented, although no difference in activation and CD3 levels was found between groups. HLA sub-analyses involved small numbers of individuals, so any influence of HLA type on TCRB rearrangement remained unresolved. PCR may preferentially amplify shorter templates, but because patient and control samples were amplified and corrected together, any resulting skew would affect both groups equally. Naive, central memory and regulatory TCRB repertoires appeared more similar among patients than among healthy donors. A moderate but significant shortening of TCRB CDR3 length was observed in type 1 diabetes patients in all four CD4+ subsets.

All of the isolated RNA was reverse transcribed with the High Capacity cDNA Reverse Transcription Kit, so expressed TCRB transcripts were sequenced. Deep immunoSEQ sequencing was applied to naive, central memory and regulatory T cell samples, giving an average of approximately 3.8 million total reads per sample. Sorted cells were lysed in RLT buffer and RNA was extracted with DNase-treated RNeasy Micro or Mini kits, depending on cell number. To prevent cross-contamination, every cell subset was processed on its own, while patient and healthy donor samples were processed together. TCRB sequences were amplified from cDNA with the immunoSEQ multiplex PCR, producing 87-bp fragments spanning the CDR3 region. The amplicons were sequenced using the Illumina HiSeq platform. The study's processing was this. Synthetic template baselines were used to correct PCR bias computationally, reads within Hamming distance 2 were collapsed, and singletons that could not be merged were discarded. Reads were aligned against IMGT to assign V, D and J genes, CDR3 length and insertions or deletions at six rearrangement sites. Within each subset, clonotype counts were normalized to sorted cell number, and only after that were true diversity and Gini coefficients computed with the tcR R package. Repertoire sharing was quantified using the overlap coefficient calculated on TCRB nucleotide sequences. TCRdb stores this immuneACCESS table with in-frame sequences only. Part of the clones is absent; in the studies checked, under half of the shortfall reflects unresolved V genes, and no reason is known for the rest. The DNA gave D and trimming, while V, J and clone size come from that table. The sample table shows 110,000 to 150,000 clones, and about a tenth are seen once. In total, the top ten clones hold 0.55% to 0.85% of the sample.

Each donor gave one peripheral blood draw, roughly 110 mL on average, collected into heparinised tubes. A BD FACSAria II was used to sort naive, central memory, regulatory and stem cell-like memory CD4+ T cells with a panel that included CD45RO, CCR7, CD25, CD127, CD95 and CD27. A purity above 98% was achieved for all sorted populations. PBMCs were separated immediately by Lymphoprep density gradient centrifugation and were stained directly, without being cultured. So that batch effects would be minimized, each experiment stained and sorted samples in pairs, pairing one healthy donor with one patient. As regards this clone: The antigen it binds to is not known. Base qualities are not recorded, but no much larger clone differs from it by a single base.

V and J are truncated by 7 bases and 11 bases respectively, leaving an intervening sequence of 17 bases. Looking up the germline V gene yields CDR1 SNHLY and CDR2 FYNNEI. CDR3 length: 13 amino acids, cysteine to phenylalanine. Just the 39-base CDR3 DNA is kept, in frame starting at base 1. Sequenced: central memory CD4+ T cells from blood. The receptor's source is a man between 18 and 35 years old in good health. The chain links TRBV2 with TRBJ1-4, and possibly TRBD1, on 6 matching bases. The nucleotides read TGTGCCAGCACGGAAACCGGGACAAGGAAACTGTTTTTT. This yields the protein CASTETGTRKLFF.